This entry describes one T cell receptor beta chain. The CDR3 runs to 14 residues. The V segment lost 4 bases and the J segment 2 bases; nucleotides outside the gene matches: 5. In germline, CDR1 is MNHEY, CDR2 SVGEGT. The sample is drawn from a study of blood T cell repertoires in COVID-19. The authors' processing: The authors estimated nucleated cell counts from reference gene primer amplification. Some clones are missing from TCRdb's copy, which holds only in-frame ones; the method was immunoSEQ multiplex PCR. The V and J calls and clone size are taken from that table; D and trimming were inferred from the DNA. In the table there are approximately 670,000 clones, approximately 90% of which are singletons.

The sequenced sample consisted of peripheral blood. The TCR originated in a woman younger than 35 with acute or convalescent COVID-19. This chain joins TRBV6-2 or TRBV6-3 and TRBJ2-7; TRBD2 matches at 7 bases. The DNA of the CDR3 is TGTGCCAGCAGTTTTGGCGGGGGAACCTACGAGCAGTACTTC. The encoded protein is CASSFGGGTYEQYF.